The entry below gives a single T cell receptor beta chain sequence along with its context. The antigen remains unidentified. Only in-frame clones appear in the TCRdb table, and some are missing; sequencing was by immunoSEQ multiplex PCR. Of tens of thousands of clones listed, 85% to 90% were seen once; the top ten hold around 6.6%. This sample is drawn from a study of T cell responses to AZD1222 COVID-19 vaccine. CDR3 size: 18 residues. Unmatched junction bases numbered 11, after V lost 1 base and J lost 5 bases. Germline CDR1 and CDR2: SEHNR and FQNEAQ (reference sequence). Study findings and constraints: Reportedly, nearly half the spike-specific TCRs target unmutated variant regions.

Sample: peripheral blood, taken on day 0 of AZD1222 vaccination. The TCR sequence derives from an adult in good health. The rearrangement links TRBV7-9 to TRBJ1-6; the match to TRBD1 covers 7 bases. The CDR3 bases are TGTGCCAGCAGCTTAGGTGTAGGGGGCGGGACAGATAATTCACCCCTCCACTTT. Translating gives CASSLGVGGGTDNSPLHF.